Listed below are T cell receptor beta chains from one sample, sequenced in a study of post-analysis software for immune sequencing data. Via MiXCR, TCRdb re-called the PCR reads, giving one row per CDR3 protein. The sample shows 400,000 to 500,000 distinct CDR3 sequences, 39% of them seen only once. Material for sequencing was blood. These receptors came from a girl aged 2 to 9 with multiple sclerosis. Each CDR3 is given with its conserved first and last residue. The order of the fields is J gene, V gene, CDR3 protein.

J gene: -
V gene: TRBV2
CDR3 protein: CASSEGLDYEQYF

J gene: TRBJ1-4
V gene: TRBV12-3/TRBV12-4
CDR3 protein: CASSLAGGVARKLFF

J gene: TRBJ1-2
V gene: TRBV28
CDR3 protein: CASRTHVLPANYGYTF

J gene: TRBJ1-6
V gene: TRBV4-1
CDR3 protein: CASSQEGSRTGLLHF

J gene: TRBJ2-1
V gene: TRBV10-2
CDR3 protein: CASSADLTTNEQFF

J gene: TRBJ2-6
V gene: TRBV12-3/TRBV12-4
CDR3 protein: CASSIDLGTGANVLTF

J gene: TRBJ1-2
V gene: TRBV5-6
CDR3 protein: CASSPSGRGRNYGYTF

J gene: TRBJ1-1
V gene: TRBV7-2
CDR3 protein: CASSLDTGGEAFF

J gene: TRBJ2-7
V gene: TRBV28
CDR3 protein: CASSDEPGQLYEQYF

J gene: TRBJ2-5
V gene: TRBV20-1
CDR3 protein: CSASRDRGFQETQHF

J gene: TRBJ2-7
V gene: TRBV5-1
CDR3 protein: CASSLNAGASYEQYF

J gene: TRBJ2-3
V gene: TRBV4-2
CDR3 protein: CASSYILKREGGTDTQYF

J gene: TRBJ1-5
V gene: TRBV7-6
CDR3 protein: CASSLGQVPGQPQHF

J gene: TRBJ1-1
V gene: TRBV20-1
CDR3 protein: CSAGTGAYMNTEAFF

J gene: TRBJ2-7
V gene: TRBV28
CDR3 protein: CASTGLDLSYEQYF

J gene: TRBJ2-1
V gene: TRBV7-2
CDR3 protein: CASSGTSGGPMMEFF

J gene: TRBJ2-1
V gene: TRBV12-3/TRBV12-4
CDR3 protein: CASSLSSGGGPAYNEQFF

J gene: TRBJ2-7
V gene: TRBV13
CDR3 protein: CASSLRGGHEQYF

J gene: TRBJ1-5
V gene: TRBV25-1
CDR3 protein: CASSGDRDGVAQPQHF

J gene: TRBJ1-2
V gene: TRBV12-3/TRBV12-4
CDR3 protein: CASSLAPRNYGYTF

J gene: TRBJ2-3
V gene: TRBV7-2
CDR3 protein: CASSWLAGDTQYF

J gene: -
V gene: TRBV20-1
CDR3 protein: CSAIKIAGEFYEQYF

J gene: TRBJ2-3
V gene: TRBV18
CDR3 protein: CASLRTDTQYF

J gene: TRBJ1-1
V gene: TRBV9
CDR3 protein: CASSVGGYTEAFF

J gene: TRBJ1-2
V gene: TRBV7-9
CDR3 protein: CASSFPDLYGYTF

J gene: TRBJ1-6
V gene: TRBV27
CDR3 protein: CASSLWGQGKNSPLHF

J gene: TRBJ1-2
V gene: TRBV6-5
CDR3 protein: CASSWGRTPNSYGYTF

J gene: TRBJ2-1
V gene: TRBV7-9
CDR3 protein: CARVPGIGSYNEQFF

J gene: TRBJ2-7
V gene: TRBV14
CDR3 protein: CASSPLPGTSGEQYF

J gene: TRBJ1-4
V gene: TRBV5-6
CDR3 protein: CASSLGQTRNEKLFF

J gene: TRBJ2-1
V gene: TRBV10-3
CDR3 protein: CAITQAPYNEQFF

J gene: -
V gene: TRBV5-1
CDR3 protein: CASSAGGDWSYEQYF

J gene: TRBJ2-5
V gene: TRBV4-2
CDR3 protein: CASSQSSGTIPPETQYF

J gene: TRBJ2-7
V gene: TRBV9
CDR3 protein: CASSPGTSGTLSSYEQYF

J gene: TRBJ2-3
V gene: TRBV20-1
CDR3 protein: CSAHRSGEGTDTQYF

J gene: TRBJ1-1
V gene: TRBV5-5
CDR3 protein: CASSHSLRWGGARVAEAFF

J gene: TRBJ2-7
V gene: TRBV9
CDR3 protein: CASSVEPRGASHEQYF

J gene: TRBJ2-1
V gene: TRBV4-2
CDR3 protein: CASSAEINEQFF

J gene: TRBJ2-1
V gene: TRBV7-8
CDR3 protein: CASRNREGGPPYNEQFF

J gene: TRBJ2-5
V gene: TRBV7-2
CDR3 protein: CASSLWPTARDQYF

J gene: TRBJ1-2
V gene: TRBV20-1
CDR3 protein: CSARRGAQDYGYTF

J gene: TRBJ2-1
V gene: TRBV4-3
CDR3 protein: CASSQDVTSRYNEQFF

J gene: TRBJ2-5
V gene: TRBV12-3/TRBV12-4
CDR3 protein: CASRTGTEETQYF

J gene: TRBJ2-3
V gene: TRBV4-1
CDR3 protein: CASSPGTSTDTDTQYF

J gene: TRBJ1-5
V gene: TRBV6-5
CDR3 protein: CASSIRGSNQPQHF

J gene: TRBJ2-6
V gene: TRBV6-4
CDR3 protein: CASSDSAQSLSGANVLTF

J gene: TRBJ2-3
V gene: TRBV20-1
CDR3 protein: CSARLRFSGGLPSTDTQYF

J gene: TRBJ2-7
V gene: TRBV5-1
CDR3 protein: CASSLYGIPYEQYF

J gene: TRBJ2-3
V gene: TRBV7-2
CDR3 protein: CASSFADTQYF

J gene: TRBJ2-3
V gene: TRBV6-2/TRBV6-3
CDR3 protein: CASGSGGPSTDTQYF

J gene: TRBJ2-7
V gene: TRBV20-1
CDR3 protein: CSAIPPATTYEQYF

J gene: TRBJ2-1
V gene: TRBV12-3/TRBV12-4
CDR3 protein: CASSFSGQGSPQFF

J gene: TRBJ1-2
V gene: TRBV5-5
CDR3 protein: CASTGTGARSLYGYTF

J gene: TRBJ2-3
V gene: TRBV10-3
CDR3 protein: CAISESRVGTDTQYF

J gene: TRBJ2-7
V gene: TRBV18
CDR3 protein: CASSPVGEKYEQYF

J gene: TRBJ1-6
V gene: TRBV7-2
CDR3 protein: CASSYRDSYNSPLHF

J gene: TRBJ2-5
V gene: TRBV5-1
CDR3 protein: CASSPPGLADQETQYF

J gene: TRBJ2-7
V gene: TRBV27
CDR3 protein: CASSPGAAPSYEQYF

J gene: TRBJ1-2
V gene: TRBV3-1
CDR3 protein: CASSQVPGAGGYTF